This T cell receptor (beta chain) was profiled in a study of T cell responses to AZD1222 COVID-19 vaccine. Across the whole study: Pooled samples include second doses given at about 4 or 12 weeks. Study results and caveats: Once two AZD1222 doses were given, Spike-specific TCR breadth and depth went up. Donors, mostly white British, included more females; clonal diversity was possibly underestimated.

V lost 6 bases and J lost 2; bases outside the gene matches: 3. The germline V gene has CDR1 LNHDA and CDR2 SQIVND (reference sequence). The CDR3 loop spans 13 amino acids. As regards this clone: The target antigen is unknown.

Produced via immunoSEQ multiplex PCR; TCRdb's table is partial and in-frame only. The profile shows over 150,000 clones, 88% of them singletons. The receptor comes from an adult in good health. The chain carries TRBV19 and TRBJ1-1; 7 bases line up with TRBD1. Sequenced material: peripheral blood, taken on day 0 of AZD1222 vaccination. CDR3 residues: CASSDRANTEAFF. As DNA, the CDR3 is TGTGCCAGTAGCGACAGGGCTAACACTGAAGCTTTCTTT.